The T cell receptor (beta chain) described here comes from a study of PD-L1 blockade in urothelial cancer. This table comes from immunoSEQ multiplex PCR, and its TCRdb copy is limited to in-frame clones, with some not included. The table lists approximately 100,000 clones, around 89% of them singletons. V was pared by 10 bases and J by 4 bases, with 13 bases between. Per the germline V gene, CDR1 is MDHEN and CDR2 is SYDVKM. The length of the CDR3 is 12 residues. Time point noted: pretreatment peripheral blood. The V gene is TRBV28, the J gene TRBJ1-1, with no clear D. The sequenced sample was PBMCs, obtained around atezolizumab (anti-PD-L1) treatment. This clonotype was obtained from a woman older than 75 with urothelial cancer. The CDR3 DNA reads as TGTGCCACTCTCGGGTTTACCACTGAAGCTTTCTTT. Translation gives CATLGFTTEAFF.